A single sample is the source of the 30 T cell receptor beta chains below, sequenced in a study of OX40 agonist ivuxolimab in advanced cancers. TCRdb's table, derived via immunoSEQ multiplex PCR, lists solely in-frame clones and lacks some. The table records 75,000 to 90,000 clones, 65% to 85% of them present only once. The sample here was CD4+ or CD8+ T cells sorted from blood, taken in a trial of the OX40 agonist ivuxolimab. The source of these receptors is an adult with an advanced solid tumor such as melanoma, head and neck, liver or kidney cancer.

This chain uses TRBV18 with TRBJ1-6; TRBD1 matches 9 bases. This CDR3 has 15 amino acids. With 4 bases clipped from V and 5 bases from J, the junction kept 3 bases outside the gene matches. Germline V gene lookup returns CDR1 KGHSH and CDR2 LQKENI. The CDR3 bases are TGTGCCAGCTCACATGGGACAGGGAATAATTCACCCCTCCACTTT. It specifies CASSHGTGNNSPLHF.

The CDR3 loop reads CASSENSRTGVSEQYF. The CDR3 DNA sequence: TGTGCCAGCAGTGAAAATTCCAGGACAGGGGTCAGCGAGCAGTACTTC. The V and J genes are TRBV6-1 and TRBJ2-7, with 9 bases fitting TRBD1. The CDR3 is 16 residues long. Germline V lookup: CDR1 MNHNS, CDR2 SASEGT. With 2 bases clipped from V and 6 bases from J, the junction kept 11 bases outside the gene matches.

This clone has more than one count but fewer than ten. CDR3 coding DNA: TGTGCCAGCACTGACAGGGATCAGCCCCAGCATTTT. Translated: CASTDRDQPQHF. The genes are TRBV2 and TRBJ1-5; TRBD1 matches 7 bases. This CDR3 has 12 amino acids. In germline, CDR1 is SNHLY, CDR2 FYNNEI. V lost 7 bases, J lost 5 bases, and 2 bases stayed unmatched.

The V call is TRBV30, the J call TRBJ1-4; no firm D call. The CDR3 spans 11 residues. V was pared by 3 bases and J by 2 bases, with 1 base between. Germline-derived CDR1 and CDR2 are GTSNPN and SVGIG (reference sequence). Here the CDR3 reads CAWSTNEKLFF. In DNA form, the CDR3 reads TGTGCCTGGAGCACTAATGAAAAACTGTTTTTT. Full variable domain (missing parts from reference TRBV30 and TRBJ1-4): SQTIHQWPATLVQPVGSPLSLECTVEGTSNPNLYWYRQAAGRGLQLLFYSVGIGQISSEVPQNLSASRPQDRQFILSSKKLLLSDSGFYLCAWSTNEKLFFGSGTQLSVL.

The V call is TRBV6-5, the J call TRBJ2-3, with TRBD2 as a possible D gene (6 bases). The germline CDR1 and CDR2 sequences are MNHEY and SVGAGI. Trimming left V 2 bases short and J 4 bases short, with 13 bases between. This CDR3 spans 15 amino acids. CDR3 sequence reads: CASSYGGAGPDTQYF. The CDR3 DNA follows: TGTGCCAGCAGTTACGGAGGGGCAGGGCCAGATACGCAGTATTTT.

The rearrangement uses TRBV6-1 and TRBJ2-7; 7 bases align to TRBD2. J gave up 3 bases and V 4 bases, and 3 bases lay outside the gene matches. The germline V gene has CDR1 MNHNS and CDR2 SASEGT. This CDR3 spans 13 amino acids. The CDR3 DNA sequence: TGTGCCAGCAGTGGGCAGCGGGGCTACGAGCAGTACTTC. It specifies CASSGQRGYEQYF.

This chain uses TRBV7-9 with TRBJ2-7; 7 bases are a match to TRBD1. With 1 base clipped from V and 3 bases from J, the junction kept 12 bases outside the gene matches. CDR3 length: 17 amino acids. Germline CDR1 and CDR2: SEHNR and FQNEAQ (reference sequence). The CDR3 protein is CASSLGFAGTEDYEQYF. In nucleotides, the CDR3 is TGTGCCAGCAGCTTAGGGTTTGCCGGGACAGAAGACTACGAGCAGTACTTC.

This clone appeared a few times. The V and J genes are TRBV4-3 and TRBJ2-4; tentatively, D is TRBD1 (6 bases). Germline V CDR1 and CDR2: LGHNA, YSLEER. The CDR3 spans 13 residues. The V and J ends lost 0 bases and 8 bases respectively, with 8 bases between them. CDR3 residues: CASSQERTDIQYF. The DNA for the CDR3 is TGCGCCAGCAGCCAAGAAAGGACAGACATTCAGTACTTC.

The V and J genes are TRBV19 and TRBJ1-5; D is unresolved. This CDR3 is built from 15 residues. Germline V CDR1 and CDR2: LNHDA, SQIVND (reference sequence). Deletions cut 8 bases from V and 5 bases from J, with 19 bases between. DNA of the CDR3: TGTGCCAGTCAAGGACTCCGGTCAACACATCAGCCCCAGCATTTT. Translation: CASQGLRSTHQPQHF.

This clone has a single count. The chain is built from TRBV7-9 and TRBJ2-7; 10 bases match TRBD1. V gave up 4 bases and J gave up 2 bases; unmatched junction bases: 5. Germline V gives CDR1 SEHNR, CDR2 FQNEAQ (reference sequence). This CDR3 contains 15 residues. CDR3 nucleotide sequence: TGTGCCAGCAGCTACCGGGACAGGGGTACCTACGAGCAGTACTTC. Protein: CASSYRDRGTYEQYF.

The chain is built from TRBV6-5 and TRBJ2-7; 9 bases match TRBD1. The CDR3 contains 15 residues. The germline CDR1 and CDR2 sequences are MNHEY and SVGAGI. Unmatched junction bases numbered 10, after V lost 4 bases and J lost 6 bases. Here the CDR3 reads CASSSPGQGSAEQYF. DNA of the CDR3: TGTGCCAGCAGTTCTCCGGGACAGGGATCAGCCGAGCAGTACTTC.

The chain couples TRBV14 to TRBJ1-3; 7 bases align to TRBD1. Losses at the gene ends were 4 bases for V and 4 bases for J; bases not matched to a gene: 4. The CDR3 length is 14 residues. CDR1 and CDR2 from the germline V gene are SGHDN and FVKESK. CDR3 nucleotides: TGTGCCAGCAGCCCTCAGGGGGACGGAAACACCATATATTTT. It is translated as CASSPQGDGNTIYF.

This clone was seen only a few times. The rearrangement joins TRBV6-1 to TRBJ2-4; D unclear. The CDR3 runs to 13 residues. The germline CDR1 and CDR2 sequences are MNHNS and SASEGT. Trimming stripped 2 bases from V and 0 bases from J, with 2 bases between. CDR3 sequence: CASSELAKNIQYF. DNA of the CDR3: TGTGCCAGCAGTGAATTAGCCAAAAACATTCAGTACTTC.

This clone has a handful of counts. DNA for the CDR3: TGTGCCAGCAGTTTTGGACAGGTTGAAGCTTTCTTT. It encodes CASSFGQVEAFF. This chain joins TRBV7-9 and TRBJ1-1; 7 nucleotides match TRBD1. Trimming took 6 bases from V and 7 from J; bases not matched to a gene: 5. The CDR3 loop spans 12 amino acids. CDR1 and CDR2 (germline): SEHNR, FQNEAQ (reference sequence).

The chain carries TRBV19 and TRBJ2-7; D perhaps matches TRBD2 (5 bases). Trimming took 5 bases from V and 4 from J, leaving 15 bases between them. This CDR3 is built from 14 residues. Germline V gene sequence: CDR1 LNHDA, CDR2 SQIVND (reference sequence). The CDR3 loop reads CASSWGERSYEQYF. Written as DNA, the CDR3 is TGTGCCAGTAGTTGGGGAGAGAGGTCTTACGAGCAGTACTTC.

The V call is TRBV19, the J call TRBJ1-5; 11 bases match TRBD1. The ends lost 5 bases at V and 6 bases at J; junction bases unmatched: 3. The CDR3 has 14 residues. Looked up from germline, CDR1 is LNHDA and CDR2 is SQIVND (reference sequence). The CDR3 sequence is CASSGTGGSQPQHF. Here the CDR3 DNA reads TGTGCCAGTAGTGGGACAGGGGGGAGTCAGCCCCAGCATTTT.

This clone was detected only a few times. V gene TRBV2 combines with J gene TRBJ1-2, with 7 bases matching TRBD1. This CDR3 comprises 13 residues. CDR1 and CDR2 from the germline V gene are SNHLY and FYNNEI. V lost 4 bases, J lost 3 bases, and 2 bases stayed unmatched. The CDR3 loop reads CASSGQGHYGYTF. The CDR3 DNA reads TGTGCCAGCAGTGGACAGGGTCACTATGGCTACACCTTC.

The V call is TRBV19, the J call TRBJ1-5, with 7 positions matching TRBD1. The junction had 10 bases not matched to a gene; V was cut back by 4 bases and J by 4 bases. This CDR3 is 16 amino acids long. CDR1 is LNHDA and CDR2 is SQIVND in the germline V gene (reference sequence). The CDR3 region is CASSTRGQAGNQPQHF. The DNA for the CDR3 is TGTGCCAGTAGTACCCGAGGACAGGCCGGTAATCAGCCCCAGCATTTT.

Comments on this clone: Other DNA sequences in the sample encode the same CDR3. This chain connects TRBV18 to TRBJ1-5, with 8 positions matching TRBD1. Germline V gives CDR1 KGHSH, CDR2 LQKENI. V trimming: 6 bases; J trimming: 2 bases; junction bases outside the gene matches: 3. The CDR3 length is 14 residues. CDR3 bases: TGTGCCAGCTCCCGGGGACAGGGCAATCAGCCCCAGCATTTT. As protein: CASSRGQGNQPQHF.

The chain joins TRBV6-1 to TRBJ1-5; D gene unclear. Germline CDR1 and CDR2: MNHNS and SASEGT. CDR3 length: 13 amino acids. V shed 1 base and J shed 6 bases, with 7 bases lying between them. DNA for the CDR3: TGTGCCAGCAGTGAAGGGGTACTTCAGCCCCAGCATTTT. It is translated as CASSEGVLQPQHF.

The chain combines TRBV20-1 with TRBJ1-1; D possibly corresponds to TRBD1 (5 bases). The CDR3 is 11 amino acids. Germline lookup yields CDR1 DFQATT and CDR2 SNEGSKA (reference sequence). Trimming left V 6 bases short and J 5 bases short, with 10 bases between. CDR3 sequence (DNA): TGCAGTGCCCTTGGGGGTACTGAAGCTTTCTTT. Amino acids: CSALGGTEAFF.

V usage is TRBV5-1 and J usage is TRBJ2-1; D remains unclear. Trimming removed 2 bases at V and 2 bases at J, with 11 bases between. The CDR3 is 15 residues long. CDR1 is SGHRS, CDR2 YFSETQ, per germline. CDR3 coding DNA: TGCGCCAGCAGCTTACGAGAGGAACCCTACAATGAGCAGTTCTTC. It is translated as CASSLREEPYNEQFF.

V and J are TRBV6-5 and TRBJ2-7, with D possibly TRBD2 on 6 matching bases. Trimming left V 5 bases short and J 3 bases short, with 17 bases between. This CDR3 is built from 15 residues. Per the germline V gene, CDR1 is MNHEY and CDR2 is SVGAGI. The CDR3 coding sequence is TGTGCCAGCAGTAACCACGGGACTTCTATCTACGAGCAGTACTTC. It is translated as CASSNHGTSIYEQYF.

The chain uses TRBV9 and TRBJ1-3; no clear D. This CDR3 comprises 15 residues. With 0 bases removed from V and 0 bases from J, the gap between germline ends came to 7 bases. CDR1 SGDLS and CDR2 YYNGEE come from the germline V gene. The CDR3 DNA reads TGTGCCAGCAGCGTAGAAGGACGCTCTGGAAACACCATATATTTT. This encodes CASSVEGRSGNTIYF.

V is TRBV30 and J is TRBJ2-7; D perhaps matches TRBD2 (6 bases). Trimming removed 1 base at V and 2 bases at J, with 9 bases between. The CDR3 runs 13 residues. Germline V gene data show CDR1 as GTSNPN and CDR2 as SVGIG (reference sequence). The chain's CDR3 is CAWSGGGTYEQYF. DNA of the CDR3: TGTGCCTGGAGTGGCGGAGGGACCTACGAGCAGTACTTC.

The V call is TRBV27, the J call TRBJ2-7; TRBD2 agrees at 7 bases. This CDR3 is built from 13 residues. Per the germline V gene, CDR1 is MNHEY and CDR2 is SMNVEV (reference sequence). With V trimmed by 4 bases and J by 6 bases, 6 bases remained unmatched. CDR3 DNA sequence: TGTGCCAGCAGTTCCCGGACTAGTAGCGAGCAGTACTTC. This translates into CASSSRTSSEQYF.

A few counts support this clone. The rearrangement links TRBV10-3 to TRBJ1-1; maybe TRBD1 (6 bases). The CDR3 loop spans 13 amino acids. Germline V gene lookup returns CDR1 ENHRY and CDR2 SYGVKD. Between the trimmed V and J ends, which lost 10 bases and 1 base, there was a span of 13 bases. As DNA, the CDR3 is TGTGCCAGCGCGGACAGTTCGAACACTGAAGCTTTCTTT. It encodes CASADSSNTEAFF.

This chain joins TRBV19 and TRBJ2-5, with 12 bases aligning to TRBD2. The J call could be wrong; TRBJ2-7 is a better fit for the DNA end. The CDR3 has 15 amino acids. CDR1 is LNHDA, CDR2 SQIVND, per germline (reference sequence). The CDR3 DNA is TGTGCCAGTAGTGGCGGACTAGCGGGGACCTACGAGCAGTACTTC. Translated, it gives CASSGGLAGTYEQYF.

This clone was seen only a few times. The chain employs TRBV5-6 and TRBJ2-3; TRBD2 agrees at 8 bases. Germline V gene data show CDR1 as SGHDT and CDR2 as YYEEEE. CDR3 length: 17 residues. Germline trimming cut 0 bases from V and 2 bases from J; bases unmatched to any gene: 8. The CDR3 DNA reads TGTGCCAGCAGCTTGGACGGCAGCGGGGGATTCACAGATACGCAGTATTTT. Its protein is CASSLDGSGGFTDTQYF.

Only a few counts were recorded for this clone. V usage is TRBV6-1 and J usage is TRBJ1-6; the match to TRBD1 covers 7 bases. CDR3 size: 14 residues. Per germline, CDR1 MNHNS and CDR2 SASEGT. Trimming removed 9 bases from V and 6 bases from J; junction bases left unmatched: 8. CDR3: CASYGTVSNSPLHF. For the CDR3, the DNA is TGTGCCAGTTATGGGACAGTGTCTAATTCACCCCTCCACTTT.